This T cell receptor beta chain appears in the sequencing data of a study of cytomegalovirus exposure and HLA in healthy donors. Trimming shortened V by 4 bases and J by 8 bases, and 12 bases separated the two germline ends. CDR3 size: 13 residues. Germline V gene data show CDR1 as SGHRS and CDR2 as YFSETQ. Study results and caveats: Within the data, a cluster of highly shared sequence variants was likely a sequencing artifact.

The PCR used 60 Vbeta and 13 Jbeta primers. Method: immunoSEQ multiplex PCR; TCRdb's copy keeps in-frame clones and lacks some. Its clone listing holds 130,000 to 150,000 clones. Remarks on this clone: Antigen unknown.

The V call is TRBV5-1, the J call TRBJ1-4; D is possibly TRBD1 (5 bases). The source is a male donor in good health and CMV-seronegative. Input material: PBMCs. The CDR3 spells CASSLGGVEKLFF. CDR3 coding DNA: TGCGCCAGCAGCCTCGGGGGGGTCGAAAAACTGTTTTTT.